These T cell receptor beta chains were read from a single sample in a study of radiation and T cells in renal cell carcinoma. Only in-frame clones appear in the TCRdb table, and some are missing; sequencing was by immunoSEQ multiplex PCR. Among about 130,000 clones listed, around 84% were seen once. Here the sequenced sample was blood, taken from a patient whose treatment included radiotherapy and nephrectomy. These receptors all stem from a woman aged 55-70 years with renal cell carcinoma. Each CDR3 is given with its conserved first and last residue. The D gene is left open where the match is weak. Size values are once, few and many counts, or a class for expanded clones, and some rows have none.

d_call: -; j_call: TRBJ1-2; cdr3_length: 12; v_call: TRBV6-1; clone_size: few; cdr3_aa: CASRDDNYGYTF; cdr3_nt: TGTGCCAGCAGGGACGACAACTATGGCTACACCTTC
d_call: -; j_call: TRBJ2-1; cdr3_length: 13; v_call: TRBV6-1; clone_size: -; cdr3_aa: CASSYWAADEQFF; cdr3_nt: TGTGCCAGCAGTTATTGGGCGGCCGATGAGCAGTTCTTC
d_call: TRBD2; j_call: TRBJ2-5; cdr3_length: 15; v_call: TRBV6-5; clone_size: -; cdr3_aa: CASSRLAGVQETQYF; cdr3_nt: TGTGCCAGCAGTCGACTAGCGGGGGTACAAGAGACCCAGTACTTC
d_call: -; j_call: TRBJ2-3; cdr3_length: 15; v_call: TRBV5-1; clone_size: -; cdr3_aa: CASSLGGGSGDTQYF; cdr3_nt: TGCGCCAGCAGCTTGGGAGGGGGTTCCGGAGATACGCAGTATTTT
d_call: -; j_call: TRBJ2-5; cdr3_length: 16; v_call: TRBV9; clone_size: -; cdr3_aa: CASSVDSSGAGETQYF; cdr3_nt: TGTGCCAGCAGCGTAGATTCCTCGGGGGCTGGGGAGACCCAGTACTTC
d_call: -; j_call: TRBJ2-1; cdr3_length: 15; v_call: TRBV19; clone_size: -; cdr3_aa: CASSSPWDAYNEQFF; cdr3_nt: TGTGCCAGTAGTAGCCCATGGGACGCCTACAATGAGCAGTTCTTC
d_call: -; j_call: TRBJ1-4; cdr3_length: 12; v_call: TRBV9; clone_size: -; cdr3_aa: CASSARNEKLFF; cdr3_nt: TGTGCCAGCAGCGCTAGAAATGAAAAACTGTTTTTT
d_call: -; j_call: TRBJ1-3; cdr3_length: 16; v_call: TRBV28; clone_size: once; cdr3_aa: CASKSLSASSGNTIYF; cdr3_nt: TGTGCCAGCAAGAGCCTTTCGGCTAGCTCTGGAAACACCATATATTTT
d_call: -; j_call: TRBJ2-7; cdr3_length: 13; v_call: TRBV27; clone_size: -; cdr3_aa: CASSLVGSYEQYF; cdr3_nt: TGTGCCAGCAGTTTAGTCGGCTCCTACGAGCAGTACTTC
d_call: -; j_call: TRBJ2-3; cdr3_length: 14; v_call: TRBV6-5; clone_size: -; cdr3_aa: CASSSGRVGDTQYF; cdr3_nt: TGTGCCAGCAGCTCAGGACGAGTGGGAGATACGCAGTATTTT
d_call: TRBD2; j_call: TRBJ2-3; cdr3_length: 16; v_call: TRBV29-1; clone_size: -; cdr3_aa: CSVELSSGSPGETQYF; cdr3_nt: TGCAGCGTTGAGCTCTCTAGCGGGAGTCCCGGGGAGACGCAGTATTTT
d_call: -; j_call: TRBJ2-7; cdr3_length: 13; v_call: TRBV12-2; clone_size: -; cdr3_aa: CASRPWAGYEQYF; cdr3_nt: TGTGCAAGTCGCCCCTGGGCGGGCTACGAGCAGTACTTC
d_call: -; j_call: TRBJ1-1; cdr3_length: 15; v_call: TRBV30; clone_size: few; cdr3_aa: CAWSRPGHLNTEAFF; cdr3_nt: TGTGCCTGGAGTCGACCGGGACATTTGAACACTGAAGCTTTCTTT
d_call: -; j_call: TRBJ2-2; cdr3_length: 13; v_call: TRBV28; clone_size: -; cdr3_aa: CASRQLNTGELFF; cdr3_nt: TGTGCCAGCCGACAGCTGAACACCGGGGAGCTGTTTTTT
d_call: TRBD1; j_call: TRBJ1-1; cdr3_length: 15; v_call: TRBV9; clone_size: few; cdr3_aa: CASSPTGGMNTEAFF; cdr3_nt: TGTGCCAGCAGTCCAACAGGGGGAATGAACACTGAAGCTTTCTTT
d_call: TRBD2; j_call: TRBJ2-2; cdr3_length: 14; v_call: TRBV11-2; clone_size: once; cdr3_aa: CASSFSGYTGELFF; cdr3_nt: TGTGCCAGCAGCTTTAGCGGGTACACCGGGGAGCTGTTTTTT
d_call: TRBD2; j_call: TRBJ2-7; cdr3_length: 16; v_call: TRBV7-6; clone_size: few; cdr3_aa: CASSLLTSGTYYEQYF; cdr3_nt: TGTGCCAGCAGCTTACTCACTAGCGGGACTTACTACGAGCAGTACTTC